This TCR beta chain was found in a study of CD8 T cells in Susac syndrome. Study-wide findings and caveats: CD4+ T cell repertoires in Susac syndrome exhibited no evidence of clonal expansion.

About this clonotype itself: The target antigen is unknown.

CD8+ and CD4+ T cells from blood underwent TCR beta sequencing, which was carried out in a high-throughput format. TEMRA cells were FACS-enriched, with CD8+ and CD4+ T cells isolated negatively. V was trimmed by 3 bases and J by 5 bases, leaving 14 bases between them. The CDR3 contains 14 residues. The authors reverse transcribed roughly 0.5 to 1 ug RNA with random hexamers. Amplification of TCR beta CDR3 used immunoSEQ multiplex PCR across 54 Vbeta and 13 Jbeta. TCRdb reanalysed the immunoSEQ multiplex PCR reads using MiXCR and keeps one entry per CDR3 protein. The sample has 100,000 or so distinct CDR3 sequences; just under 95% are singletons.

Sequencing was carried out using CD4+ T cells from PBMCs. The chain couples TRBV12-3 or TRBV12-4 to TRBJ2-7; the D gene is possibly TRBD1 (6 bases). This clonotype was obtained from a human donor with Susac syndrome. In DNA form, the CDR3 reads TGTGCCAGCAGTTTGTCGGGACAAAACAACGAGCAGTACTTC. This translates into CASSLSGQNNEQYF.